Listed below are T cell receptor beta chains from one sample, sequenced in a study of T cells in localized non-small cell lung cancer. Profiled with immunoSEQ multiplex PCR; TCRdb holds only in-frame clones, not every one. The profile shows approximately 49,000 clones, 70% to 85% of them singletons. Source: peripheral blood, taken before any cancer treatment. The receptors stem from a man aged 40 to 69 with stage I squamous cell lung carcinoma. Each CDR3 is given with its conserved first and last residue. Fields, in order: clone size, V gene, D gene, J gene, CDR3 DNA, CDR3 protein. The D gene is left open where the match is weak. A clone size is listed for some rows: how often the clone was seen (once, few, many), or a class if it is expanded.

size: .
V: TRBV6-5
D: TRBD2
J: TRBJ2-5
DNA: TGTGCCAGCAGTTTACGGAGCGGGGCGAGAGAGACCCAGTACTTC
CDR3: CASSLRSGARETQYF

size: .
V: TRBV9
D: TRBD2
J: TRBJ2-1
DNA: TGTGCCAGCAGCGTCTCAGGATTAGCGGGGACCAATGAGCAGTTCTTC
CDR3: CASSVSGLAGTNEQFF

size: few
V: TRBV6-5
D: .
J: TRBJ2-7
DNA: TGTGCCAGCAGTTCGAATCAACAGGTCATCTTATACGAGCAGTACTTC
CDR3: CASSSNQQVILYEQYF

size: few
V: TRBV7-9
D: .
J: TRBJ1-2
DNA: TGTGCCAGCAGCCCCCCCAGCAAATGGGGCTACACCTTC
CDR3: CASSPPSKWGYTF

size: once
V: TRBV27
D: .
J: TRBJ1-2
DNA: TGTGCCGGCAGTTTATCTTTGGACAGCCCCTATGGCTACACCTTC
CDR3: CAGSLSLDSPYGYTF

size: .
V: TRBV6-5
D: .
J: TRBJ1-1
DNA: TGTGCCAGCAAGGCGACCTCGGATCTGGCTGAAGCTTTCTTT
CDR3: CASKATSDLAEAFF

size: .
V: TRBV13
D: .
J: TRBJ2-7
DNA: TGTGCCAGCGAGACCCGGACGTCCCCCTACGAGCAGTACTTC
CDR3: CASETRTSPYEQYF

size: .
V: TRBV5-4
D: .
J: TRBJ2-3
DNA: TGTGCCAGCAGCTTAACTCCTAGCCCCACAGATACGCAGTATTTT
CDR3: CASSLTPSPTDTQYF

size: .
V: TRBV28
D: TRBD1
J: TRBJ1-2
DNA: TGTGCCAGCAGTCGCAGGGACAGATCATATGGCTACACCTTC
CDR3: CASSRRDRSYGYTF

size: .
V: TRBV6-1
D: .
J: TRBJ2-3
DNA: TGTGCCAGCAGCCCTTCGACCGGCACAGATACGCAGTATTTT
CDR3: CASSPSTGTDTQYF

size: .
V: TRBV7-3
D: .
J: TRBJ1-5
DNA: TGTGCCAGCAGCTTCGGGGGTAATCAGCCCCAGCATTTT
CDR3: CASSFGGNQPQHF

size: .
V: TRBV1
D: .
J: TRBJ2-1
DNA: TGCACCAGCAGCCAAGTGCCACTCCAGCGGGAGCACAATGAGCAGTTCTTC
CDR3: CTSSQVPLQREHNEQFF

size: once
V: TRBV4-3
D: TRBD1
J: TRBJ1-1
DNA: TGCGCCAGCAGCCAAGCCCTTACAGGGGGTACTGAAGCTTTCTTT
CDR3: CASSQALTGGTEAFF

size: .
V: TRBV5-5
D: .
J: TRBJ1-2
DNA: TGTGCCAGCAGCTTGGTGTATGGCTACACCTTC
CDR3: CASSLVYGYTF

size: .
V: TRBV25-1
D: TRBD1
J: TRBJ1-2
DNA: TGTGCCAGCAGTCGCGGACAGGGCCGGGATGGCTACACCTTC
CDR3: CASSRGQGRDGYTF

size: .
V: TRBV11-2
D: TRBD2
J: TRBJ2-5
DNA: TGCGCCACCAATAGCGGGGGGGCCAAAGAGACCCAGTACTTC
CDR3: CATNSGGAKETQYF

size: .
V: TRBV9
D: .
J: TRBJ1-3
DNA: TGTGCCAGCAGCGTAGGGGGGTCTCCTGGAAACACCATATATTTT
CDR3: CASSVGGSPGNTIYF

size: .
V: TRBV14
D: .
J: TRBJ2-7
DNA: TGTGCCAGCAGCCAAGATACTTTCTTACAGCAGTACTTC
CDR3: CASSQDTFLQQYF

size: .
V: TRBV30
D: TRBD1
J: TRBJ2-2
DNA: TGTGCCTGGAGTACGGGACAGGGGCCTCTCTCCGGGGAGCTGTTTTTT
CDR3: CAWSTGQGPLSGELFF

size: .
V: TRBV6-6
D: .
J: TRBJ1-6
DNA: TGTGCCAGCAGACCCGACGGAAAGAAATCACCCCTCCACTTT
CDR3: CASRPDGKKSPLHF

size: few
V: TRBV5-1
D: .
J: TRBJ2-7
DNA: TGCGCCAGCAGCTTGGACAGGGTTTACGAGCAGTACTTC
CDR3: CASSLDRVYEQYF

size: .
V: TRBV5-6
D: TRBD1
J: TRBJ2-1
DNA: TGTGCCAGCAGTATGGGGACAGGGGGCAATGAGCAGTTCTTC
CDR3: CASSMGTGGNEQFF

size: .
V: TRBV7-7
D: .
J: TRBJ2-5
DNA: TGTGCCAGCAGCTCACAGGGATGGGAGACCCAGTACTTC
CDR3: CASSSQGWETQYF

size: .
V: TRBV7-3
D: .
J: TRBJ2-5
DNA: TGTGCCAGCAGCTCGGACACCCGGGGGACCCAGTACTTC
CDR3: CASSSDTRGTQYF

size: few
V: TRBV2
D: .
J: TRBJ2-4
DNA: TGTGCCAGCATGGAAGGCCTAGCCAAAAACATTCAGTACTTC
CDR3: CASMEGLAKNIQYF

size: once
V: TRBV15
D: .
J: TRBJ2-2
DNA: TGTGCCACCACCCTCGGGGGGAACACCGGGGAGCTGTTTTTT
CDR3: CATTLGGNTGELFF

size: once
V: TRBV10-3
D: .
J: TRBJ1-2
DNA: TGTGCCATCAGTGAGCCAGGGGAAGGCTACACCTTC
CDR3: CAISEPGEGYTF